Listed below are T cell receptor beta chains from one sample, sequenced in a study of glioma-infiltrating T cells after dendritic cell vaccination. Assay: immunoSEQ multiplex PCR; the TCRdb copy retains only in-frame clones and omits some. The table records 20,000 to 25,000 clones, 70% to 80% of them present only once. Specimen: blood, collected before dendritic cell vaccination. The receptors stem from a human donor with glioblastoma. The CDR3 runs from the conserved cysteine through the conserved F or W. A D gene is named only where the DNA matches it firmly. Rows may omit the clone size; those that give it use once, few, many or a size class.

cdr3_aa cdr3_nt cdr3_length j_call d_call clone_size v_call
CASSQVPGLAGVEEQFF TGCGCCAGCAGCCAAGTTCCGGGACTAGCGGGAGTGGAAGAGCAGTTCTTC 17 TRBJ2-1 TRBD2 - TRBV4-1
CASSQDPPSPWAGGNNEQFF TGTGCCAGCAGCCAAGATCCCCCTAGCCCTTGGGCGGGAGGGAACAATGAGCAGTTCTTC 20 TRBJ2-1 TRBD2 - TRBV4-2
CASSYYGVSEQYF TGTGCCAGCAGTTATTACGGGGTTTCCGAGCAGTACTTC 13 TRBJ2-7 - few TRBV6-5
CASSFTSGGPGGEQFF TGCGCCAGCAGCTTTACTAGCGGGGGGCCCGGAGGTGAGCAGTTCTTC 16 TRBJ2-1 TRBD2 - TRBV5-1
CASSFLRSRSYEQYF TGTGCCAGCAGTTTCCTCAGGTCTCGCTCCTACGAGCAGTACTTC 15 TRBJ2-7 - - TRBV27
CASSERGSYYEQYF TGTGCCAGCAGTGAAAGAGGTAGTTACTACGAGCAGTACTTC 14 TRBJ2-7 - - TRBV25-1
CAWSVSRERPQHF TGTGCCTGGAGTGTCAGTCGGGAGCGGCCCCAGCATTTT 13 TRBJ1-5 - once TRBV30
CASSLRGAGETQYF TGTGCCAGCAGTTTACGGGGGGCCGGAGAGACCCAGTACTTC 14 TRBJ2-5 - - TRBV27
CASSRTSKFTSGRPGELFF TGTGCCAGCAGCCGTACCTCAAAGTTTACTAGCGGGAGGCCCGGGGAGCTGTTTTTT 19 TRBJ2-2 TRBD2 - TRBV5-6
CASSLAVGTEAFF TGTGCCAGCAGCTTAGCGGTGGGGACAGAAGCTTTCTTT 13 TRBJ1-1 - - TRBV11-3
CASSYGQSTYEQYF TGTGCCAGCAGCTACGGACAGAGTACCTACGAGCAGTACTTC 14 TRBJ2-7 - - TRBV5-6
CASSLSQRSYEQYF TGTGCCAGCAGCTTATCACAGAGATCCTACGAGCAGTACTTC 14 TRBJ2-7 - - TRBV7-6
CASSYRGGETQYF TGTGCCAGCAGTTATAGGGGAGGAGAGACCCAGTACTTC 13 TRBJ2-5 - - TRBV6-5
CASSLVASGASYEQYF TGTGCCAGCAGCTTAGTCGCTAGCGGGGCCAGCTACGAGCAGTACTTC 16 TRBJ2-7 TRBD2 - TRBV7-6
CASSIPGAEAFF TGTGCCAGCAGTATCCCAGGGGCTGAAGCTTTCTTT 12 TRBJ1-1 - - TRBV6-6
CASSPRELTEQFF TGTGCCAGCTCCCCCCGGGAGCTCACAGAGCAGTTCTTC 13 TRBJ2-1 - - TRBV18
CATSLPSGGSSYEQYF TGTGCCACCAGCCTTCCTAGCGGGGGGAGCTCCTACGAGCAGTACTTC 16 TRBJ2-7 TRBD2 once TRBV15
CASSLWQGGMNTEAFF TGTGCCAGCAGCTTATGGCAGGGCGGCATGAACACTGAAGCTTTCTTT 16 TRBJ1-1 - few TRBV5-4
CASSLGRGRVGDTQYF TGTGCCAGCAGCTTGGGCAGGGGGCGCGTGGGAGATACGCAGTATTTT 16 TRBJ2-3 TRBD1 once TRBV5-6
CASSTSTRDYPQETQYF TGCGCCAGCAGCACATCCACCCGGGACTACCCCCAAGAGACCCAGTACTTC 17 TRBJ2-5 TRBD2 - TRBV5-1
CASSFTAGGYNEQFF TGTGCCAGCAGTTTTACGGCAGGGGGCTACAATGAGCAGTTCTTC 15 TRBJ2-1 TRBD1 - TRBV27
CASSGDSSSYNEQFF TGCGCCAGCAGCGGAGACAGTAGCTCCTACAATGAGCAGTTCTTC 15 TRBJ2-1 - few TRBV5-1
CATSRAGAFLEQFF TGTGCCACCAGCAGAGCAGGGGCCTTCCTGGAGCAGTTCTTC 14 TRBJ2-1 - once TRBV15
CAWSVRASGISGANVLTF TGTGCCTGGAGTGTAAGGGCTAGCGGGATTTCTGGGGCCAACGTCCTGACTTTC 18 TRBJ2-6 TRBD2 - TRBV30
CASSPQYSLSPLHF TGTGCCAGCAGCCCCCAATATTCACTATCACCCCTCCACTTT 14 TRBJ1-6 - once TRBV7-2
CASSFRGSGNTIYF TGTGCCAGCAGTTTCCGGGGCTCTGGAAACACCATATATTTT 14 TRBJ1-3 - - TRBV6-5
CASSLAGEGAYEQYF TGTGCCAGCAGCTTAGCGGGGGAGGGCGCCTACGAGCAGTACTTC 15 TRBJ2-7 TRBD2 once TRBV7-2
CASRTGTANGYTF TGTGCCAGCAGAACCGGGACAGCAAATGGCTACACCTTC 13 TRBJ1-2 TRBD1 few TRBV6-5
CASSGGSRTSGSPSSYEQYF TGTGCCAGCTCAGGAGGGAGTAGGACTAGCGGGAGCCCAAGCTCCTACGAGCAGTACTTC 20 TRBJ2-7 TRBD2 - TRBV27